This T cell receptor beta chain is from a study of T cells after yellow fever vaccination. The ends were cut back, 5 bases at V and 6 bases at J, with 17 bases in the middle. This CDR3 comprises 15 residues. TCRdb analysed the 5' RACE reads with MiXCR anew, one entry per CDR3 protein. The sample yields about 310,000 distinct CDR3 sequences, roughly 3.5% seen once. This material consisted of PBMCs, taken on the day of the yellow fever booster vaccination. The source of this sequence is a man aged 18 to 29 who received the YFV17D yellow fever vaccine. The rearrangement joins TRBV12-3 or TRBV12-4 to TRBJ2-1; D might be TRBD1 (6 bases). The CDR3: CASSPQGNPLNEQFF. The CDR3 DNA reads TGTGCCAGCAGTCCTCAGGGGAATCCACTCAATGAGCAGTTCTTC.